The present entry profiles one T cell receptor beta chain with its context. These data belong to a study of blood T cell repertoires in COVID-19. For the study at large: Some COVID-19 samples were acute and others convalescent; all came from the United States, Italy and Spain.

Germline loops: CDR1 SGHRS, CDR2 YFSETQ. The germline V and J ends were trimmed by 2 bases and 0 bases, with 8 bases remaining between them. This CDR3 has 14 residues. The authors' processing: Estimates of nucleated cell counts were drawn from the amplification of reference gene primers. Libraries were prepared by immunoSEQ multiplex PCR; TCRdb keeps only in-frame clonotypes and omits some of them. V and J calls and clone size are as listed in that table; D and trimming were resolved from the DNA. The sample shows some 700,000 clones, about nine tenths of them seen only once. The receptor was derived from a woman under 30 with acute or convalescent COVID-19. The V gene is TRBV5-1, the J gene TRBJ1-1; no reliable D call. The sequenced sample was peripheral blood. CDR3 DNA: TGCGCCAGCAGCTTCGAACAGCTGAACACTGAAGCTTTCTTT. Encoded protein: CASSFEQLNTEAFF.